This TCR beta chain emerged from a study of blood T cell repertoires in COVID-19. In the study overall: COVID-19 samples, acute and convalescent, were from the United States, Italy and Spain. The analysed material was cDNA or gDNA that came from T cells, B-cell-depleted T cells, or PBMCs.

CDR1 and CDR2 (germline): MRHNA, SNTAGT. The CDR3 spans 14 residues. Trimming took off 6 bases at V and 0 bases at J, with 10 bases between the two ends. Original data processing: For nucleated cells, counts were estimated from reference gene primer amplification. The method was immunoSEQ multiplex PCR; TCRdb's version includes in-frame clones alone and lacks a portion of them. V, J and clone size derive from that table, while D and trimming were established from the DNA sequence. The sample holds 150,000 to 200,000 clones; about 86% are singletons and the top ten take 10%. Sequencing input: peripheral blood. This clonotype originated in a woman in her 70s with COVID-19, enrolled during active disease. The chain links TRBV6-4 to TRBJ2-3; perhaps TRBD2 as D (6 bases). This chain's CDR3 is CASSGTGSTDTQYF. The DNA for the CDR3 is TGTGCCAGCAGCGGGACTGGGAGCACAGATACGCAGTATTTT.